The 26 T cell receptor beta chains presented below share a single source sample, sequenced in a study of shared clonotypes between healthy human individuals. Assay used: immunoSEQ multiplex PCR; TCRdb lists only in-frame clones, some missing. Of about 1 million clones in the sample, under 80% were seen once. Material for sequencing was memory CD4+ T cells sorted from blood. Subset meaning: CD45RA-negative fraction. All receptors come from a man aged 18 to 30 in good health.

The chain recombines TRBV7-8 with TRBJ2-3, with D hard to call. The CDR3 spans 13 residues. The ends were cut back, 8 bases at V and 2 bases at J, with 11 bases in the middle. CDR1 is SGHVS and CDR2 is FQNEAQ in the germline V gene. The CDR3 region is CASATYPTDTQYF. The CDR3 nucleotides are TGTGCCAGCGCCACTTACCCCACAGATACGCAGTATTTT.

V is TRBV5-1 and J is TRBJ1-1; D unclear. V shed 0 bases and J shed 3 bases, with 9 bases lying between them. Germline V CDR1 and CDR2: SGHRS, YFSETQ. This CDR3 is built from 14 residues. This chain's CDR3 is CASSLAGPDTEAFF. In DNA form, the CDR3 reads TGCGCCAGCAGCTTGGCCGGGCCGGACACTGAAGCTTTCTTT.

Here the CDR3 DNA reads TGTGCCAGCAGCAAGCGACAGGTTTCGAACACCGGGGAGCTGTTTTTT. Translation gives CASSKRQVSNTGELFF. This rearrangement joins TRBV11-3 to TRBJ2-2, with a tentative D call TRBD1 (6 bases). The CDR3 is 16 amino acids. Germline CDR1 reads SGHNT; CDR2 reads YENEEA. The V end was cut by 5 bases, the J end by 0 bases, with 13 bases between.

The CDR3 nucleotides are TGTGCCAGCAGCTTCGTCGCGGGGGGCCAAGAGACCCAGTACTTC. This gives the protein CASSFVAGGQETQYF. The chain employs TRBV5-4 and TRBJ2-5; 8 nucleotides agree with TRBD2. The CDR3 covers 15 residues. The V gene's germline CDR1 is SGHNT and CDR2 YYREEE (reference sequence). Germline trimming cut 2 bases from V and 1 base from J; bases unmatched to any gene: 4.

The rearrangement joins TRBV2 to TRBJ1-1, with a possible D match to TRBD1 (5 bases). Germline V CDR1 and CDR2: SNHLY, FYNNEI. The CDR3 totals 15 residues. The ends were cut back, 7 bases at V and 0 bases at J, with 15 bases in the middle. The CDR3 DNA sequence: TGTGCCAGCATCCCGACAGTTTCCATGAACACTGAAGCTTTCTTT. Amino acid sequence: CASIPTVSMNTEAFF.

This clone was seen many times. The chain has TRBV6-5 and TRBJ1-2; no clear D. The length of the CDR3 is 15 residues. Trimming took off 0 bases at V and 0 bases at J, with 8 bases between the two ends. CDR1 and CDR2 (germline): MNHEY, SVGAGI. Here the CDR3 reads CASSYSETPNYGYTF. The CDR3, as DNA: TGTGCCAGCAGTTACTCGGAAACACCTAACTATGGCTACACCTTC.

The chain uses TRBV28 and TRBJ2-3, with 8 bases that match TRBD2. The CDR3 consists of 16 residues. The V gene's germline CDR1 is MDHEN and CDR2 SYDVKM. After removal of 6 bases from V and 3 bases from J, the junction contained 11 bases not matched to a gene. The CDR3 region is CASSLPGLGMTDTQYF. CDR3 DNA sequence: TGTGCCAGCAGCCTACCGGGACTAGGCATGACAGATACGCAGTATTTT.

To note about this clone: With a far larger clone one base away, a read error is the likely cause. The chain couples TRBV11-2 to TRBJ1-2; 9 bases are a match to TRBD1. The CDR3 totals 14 residues. Germline lookup yields CDR1 SGHAT and CDR2 FQNNGV. The V and J ends lost 4 bases and 2 bases, in that order; junction bases with no gene match: 2. CDR3 nucleotides: TGTGCCAGCAGCTCCGGGACAGGGAACTATGGCTACACCTTC. The encoded protein is CASSSGTGNYGYTF.

The genes are TRBV7-2 and TRBJ2-1, with 10 positions matching TRBD1. The CDR3 extends over 15 amino acids. The ends lost 6 bases at V and 3 bases at J; junction bases unmatched: 5. Germline lookup yields CDR1 SGHTA and CDR2 FQGNSA. CDR3 loop: CASSPRTGGYNEQFF. As DNA, the CDR3 is TGTGCCAGCAGTCCCCGGACAGGGGGCTACAATGAGCAGTTCTTC. Full variable domain (missing parts from reference TRBV7-2 and TRBJ2-1): GAGVSQSPSNKVTEKGKDVELRCDPISGHTALYWYRQSLGQGLEFLIYFQGNSAPDKSGLPSDRFSAERTGGSVSTLTIQRTQQEDSAVYLCASSPRTGGYNEQFFGPGTRLTVL.

This clone was detected a few times. V is TRBV6-5 and J is TRBJ1-6; D ambiguous. Germline V gene lookup returns CDR1 MNHEY and CDR2 SVGAGI. V was pared by 5 bases and J by 10 bases, with 12 bases between. The length of the CDR3 is 13 residues. CDR3 protein: CASSATSLSPLHF. The CDR3 region has the DNA TGTGCCAGCAGTGCCACAAGTCTATCACCCCTCCACTTT.

The V and J genes are TRBV7-2 and TRBJ1-1, with D tentatively TRBD1 (6 bases). CDR1 is SGHTA, CDR2 FQGNSA, per germline. Trimming took 7 bases from V and 6 from J, leaving 21 bases between them. The CDR3 totals 15 residues. CDR3 residues: CASTSVSGVKAEAFF. CDR3 DNA: TGTGCCAGCACCTCAGTCTCAGGGGTAAAGGCTGAAGCTTTCTTT.

The V gene is TRBV2, the J gene TRBJ1-1, with 9 bases that match TRBD1. CDR3 length equals 13 residues. Germline V gene data show CDR1 as SNHLY and CDR2 as FYNNEI. Germline trimming cut 6 bases from V and 6 bases from J; bases unmatched to any gene: 5. CDR3: CASRGQGRSEAFF. In DNA form, the CDR3 reads TGTGCCAGCAGGGGACAGGGAAGGTCTGAAGCTTTCTTT.

The chain has TRBV30 and TRBJ2-3; 10 nucleotides line up with TRBD2. Per the germline V gene, CDR1 is GTSNPN and CDR2 is SVGIG (reference sequence). The CDR3 totals 17 residues. The V segment lost 3 bases and the J segment 3 bases; nucleotides outside the gene matches: 12. The CDR3 reads CAWSFLAGASGTDTQYF. The CDR3 DNA follows: TGTGCCTGGAGCTTTCTAGCGGGGGCCTCAGGGACAGATACGCAGTATTTT.

A remark on this clone: Other DNA sequences of this sample code for an identical CDR3. The V and J genes are TRBV7-9 and TRBJ1-6; no clear D. CDR3 length: 12 residues. Per germline, CDR1 SEHNR and CDR2 FQNEAQ (reference sequence). Deletions cut 5 bases from V and 5 bases from J, with 4 bases between. The CDR3 sequence is CASSLHNSPLHF. The CDR3 DNA sequence: TGTGCCAGCAGCCTACATAATTCACCCCTCCACTTT.

This chain joins TRBV18 and TRBJ2-5; 10 nucleotides agree with TRBD1. The CDR3 length is 17 residues. The V and J ends lost 1 base and 1 base, in that order; junction bases with no gene match: 6. Germline CDR1 and CDR2: KGHSH and LQKENI. The CDR3, as DNA: TGTGCCAGCTCACCACGCGAGGGACAGGGGTTCCAAGAGACCCAGTACTTC. It specifies CASSPREGQGFQETQYF.

This sequence joins TRBV28 and TRBJ1-2; 9 positions agree with TRBD1. CDR1 is MDHEN and CDR2 is SYDVKM in the germline V gene. Trimming cost V 4 bases and J 4 bases; bases outside gene matches: 7. The CDR3 sequence is 15 residues long. CDR3 sequence (DNA): TGTGCCAGCAGTTCACCGGGACAGGGCCTCTATGGCTACACCTTC. Protein: CASSSPGQGLYGYTF.

V and J are TRBV7-8 and TRBJ2-3; D is possibly TRBD1 or TRBD2 (5 bases each). V was pared by 3 bases and J by 2 bases, with 12 bases between. Germline assignment: CDR1 SGHVS and CDR2 FQNEAQ. The CDR3 is 15 amino acids. DNA for the CDR3: TGTGCCAGCAGCTTGGGGGTCCACCCCACAGATACGCAGTATTTT. This gives the protein CASSLGVHPTDTQYF. The whole variable domain, filled in from reference TRBV7-8 and TRBJ2-3, reads GAGVSQSPRYKVAKRGQDVALRCDPISGHVSLFWYQQALGQGPEFLTYFQNEAQLDKSGLPSDRFFAERPEGSVSTLKIQRTQQEDSAVYLCASSLGVHPTDTQYFGPGTRLTVL.

CDR3 coding DNA: TGTGCCAGCAGTTCCCGGAGTAGGGGCTCATGGAATGAGCAGTTCTTC. Translated, it gives CASSSRSRGSWNEQFF. The chain employs TRBV27 and TRBJ2-1; TRBD1 is a possible D gene (5 bases). V shed 4 bases and J shed 7 bases, with 20 bases lying between them. This CDR3 comprises 16 residues. Germline V lookup: CDR1 MNHEY, CDR2 SMNVEV (reference sequence).

The V gene is TRBV18, the J gene TRBJ2-2; D is uncertain. Germline CDR1 reads KGHSH; CDR2 reads LQKENI. The V end lost 0 bases, the J end lost 4 bases, and 3 bases lay between the germline ends. The length of the CDR3 is 13 residues. The CDR3 sequence is CASSPPITGELFF. The DNA of the CDR3 is TGTGCCAGCTCACCACCGATCACCGGGGAGCTGTTTTTT.

The chain combines TRBV6-1 with TRBJ2-1, with TRBD1 identical over 8 bases. From germline, CDR1 is MNHNS and CDR2 SASEGT. This CDR3 has 11 residues. V was clipped by 10 bases and J by 5 bases; unmatched bases: 1. CDR3 DNA sequence: TGTGCCATGACAGGGGACAATGAGCAGTTCTTC. It encodes CAMTGDNEQFF.

V and J are TRBV13 and TRBJ2-1, with 7 positions matching TRBD2. Germline trimming cut 2 bases from V and 5 bases from J; bases unmatched to any gene: 6. In germline, CDR1 is PRHDT, CDR2 FYEKMQ (reference sequence). The CDR3 is made up of 15 amino acids. DNA of the CDR3: TGTGCCAGCAGCTTAATGCGGGAGAGGGACAATGAGCAGTTCTTC. It codes for CASSLMRERDNEQFF.

The J gene is TRBJ2-5, the V gene TRBV11-2; TRBD2 matches at 9 bases. Germline CDR1 reads SGHAT; CDR2 reads FQNNGV. J gave up 4 bases and V 1 base, and 7 bases lay outside the gene matches. The CDR3 loop spans 16 amino acids. DNA of the CDR3: TGTGCCAGCAGCTTAGGGGCTAGCGGGATCCGAGAGACCCAGTACTTC. Translation gives CASSLGASGIRETQYF.

The chain recombines TRBV27 with TRBJ2-3; possible D gene TRBD2, 5 bases. The CDR3 has 14 amino acids. Germline CDR1 and CDR2: MNHEY and SMNVEV (reference sequence). Trimming cost V 5 bases and J 1 base, with 10 bases left between them. CDR3 sequence reads: CASSKRTGTDTQYF. CDR3 coding DNA: TGTGCCAGCAGTAAACGGACTGGCACAGATACGCAGTATTTT.

This clone has more than one count but fewer than ten. This chain joins TRBV2 and TRBJ2-7; D tentatively fits TRBD1 or TRBD2 (6 bases each). The CDR3 sequence is 14 residues long. V lost 6 bases, J lost 2 bases, and 14 bases lay in between. Germline V gives CDR1 SNHLY, CDR2 FYNNEI. This chain's CDR3 is CASRASRDTYEQYF. CDR3 sequence (DNA): TGTGCCAGCAGGGCGTCGCGGGACACCTACGAGCAGTACTTC.

This clone was found a few times. V usage is TRBV5-5 and J usage is TRBJ2-4, with 7 bases that match TRBD2. Germline V lookup: CDR1 SGHKS, CDR2 YYEKEE (reference sequence). The trim removed 2 bases at V and 8 bases at J, leaving 7 bases unmatched. This CDR3 region has 14 residues. The CDR3 coding sequence is TGTGCCAGCAGCTTTCGGGGAGGGGAGGACATTCAGTACTTC. This gives the protein CASSFRGGEDIQYF.

This clone was recorded once. The J gene is TRBJ2-3, the V gene TRBV7-2; D unclear. V lost 3 bases and J lost 1, with 8 bases in between. The CDR3 has 14 amino acids. CDR1 and CDR2 (germline): SGHTA, FQGNSA. CDR3 bases: TGTGCCAGCAGCTTTGGGCGGCGCACAGATACGCAGTATTTT. The encoded protein is CASSFGRRTDTQYF.